This TCR beta chain emerged from a study of shared clonotypes between healthy human individuals. Sequencing was performed with immunoSEQ multiplex PCR; in TCRdb, only in-frame clones are kept and a portion is missing. This table has some 350,000 clones, approximately 74% appearing once. In germline, CDR1 is SGHRS, CDR2 YFSETQ. CDR3 length equals 15 residues. The germline V and J ends were trimmed by 4 bases and 1 base, with 14 bases remaining between them. Material: memory CD4+ T cells sorted from blood. Subset of the sample: CD45RA-negative fraction. This sequence was found in a man younger than 40 in good health. The chain links TRBV5-1 to TRBJ1-1; D uncertain. The CDR3 sequence is CASSAAGYANTEAFF. The CDR3, as DNA: TGCGCCAGCAGCGCCGCAGGTTATGCGAACACTGAAGCTTTCTTT.